Listed below are T cell receptor beta chains from one sample, sequenced in a study of shared clonotypes between healthy human individuals. Method: immunoSEQ multiplex PCR; TCRdb's copy keeps in-frame clones and lacks some. The sample has hundreds of thousands of clones, around 95% seen once. The sequencing sample was made of naive CD8+ T cells sorted from blood. The receptors were sampled from a woman aged 25 to 45 in good health. CDR3s include the opening cysteine and the closing phenylalanine or tryptophan. The D gene is left open where the match is weak. Clone size is stated in some rows and not others, as once, few, many or a class when expanded.

clone size	D gene	V gene	J gene	CDR3 protein	CDR3 DNA
.	.	TRBV27	TRBJ1-1	CASRGNRYTEAFF	TGTGCCAGCAGGGGAAACCGGTATACTGAAGCTTTCTTT
.	.	TRBV4-1	TRBJ1-1	CASSQERGRGTEAFF	TGCGCCAGCAGCCAAGAGAGGGGACGGGGAACTGAAGCTTTCTTT
.	TRBD2	TRBV7-8	TRBJ2-1	CASSTAGGGTYNEQFF	TGTGCCAGCAGCACAGCGGGAGGGGGCACCTACAATGAGCAGTTCTTC
.	.	TRBV29-1	TRBJ2-7	CSVSGGGSYEQYF	TGCAGCGTCTCCGGAGGGGGATCCTACGAGCAGTACTTC
.	.	TRBV15	TRBJ2-3	CATSRDAGRGGTDTQYF	TGTGCCACCAGCAGAGATGCTGGCAGGGGAGGGACAGATACGCAGTATTTT
.	TRBD2	TRBV27	TRBJ2-1	CASRSGGYNEQFF	TGTGCCAGCCGTAGCGGGGGCTACAATGAGCAGTTCTTC
.	TRBD2	TRBV6-1	TRBJ2-1	CASSEPLSGRASYNEQFF	TGTGCCAGCAGTGAACCCCTTAGCGGGAGGGCGTCCTACAATGAGCAGTTCTTC
.	TRBD1	TRBV4-1	TRBJ1-1	CASSQRQGANTEAFF	TGCGCCAGCAGCCAGAGACAGGGCGCGAACACTGAAGCTTTCTTT
.	.	TRBV11-2	TRBJ2-7	CASSFSTDYEQYF	TGTGCCAGCAGCTTTAGTACAGACTACGAGCAGTACTTC
.	.	TRBV5-5	TRBJ2-5	CASGHFVGETQYF	TGTGCCAGCGGCCATTTTGTGGGAGAGACCCAGTACTTC
once	TRBD2	TRBV29-1	TRBJ2-1	CSVENWASGSSYNEQFF	TGCAGCGTTGAAAATTGGGCTAGCGGGAGTAGCTACAATGAGCAGTTCTTC
.	.	TRBV6-5	TRBJ2-5	CASSGGSYEWGTQYF	TGTGCCAGCAGCGGAGGGTCATACGAATGGGGGACCCAGTACTTC
.	.	TRBV9	TRBJ1-1	CASSVRRNTEAFF	TGTGCCAGCAGCGTGAGGAGGAACACTGAAGCTTTCTTT
.	.	TRBV7-7	TRBJ1-1	CASCRDLNTEAFF	TGTGCCAGCTGTCGGGACCTGAACACTGAAGCTTTCTTT
.	TRBD2	TRBV27	TRBJ2-7	CASGGSWYEQYF	TGTGCCAGCGGCGGGAGTTGGTACGAGCAGTACTTC
.	TRBD1	TRBV7-2	TRBJ2-7	CASSSTGTYEQYF	TGTGCCAGCAGCTCGACAGGGACCTACGAGCAGTACTTC
.	.	TRBV10-2	TRBJ2-7	CASGLPGSYEQYF	TGCGCCAGCGGCCTTCCGGGGTCCTACGAGCAGTACTTC
once	.	TRBV2	TRBJ2-7	CASSDRLTGQPYEQYF	TGTGCCAGCAGTGATCGTCTGACAGGCCAACCCTACGAGCAGTACTTC
.	TRBD1	TRBV4-1	TRBJ2-5	CASSQRGGNQETQYF	TGCGCCAGCAGCCAAAGAGGGGGCAACCAAGAGACCCAGTACTTC
.	.	TRBV9	TRBJ1-2	CASSGTHGYGYTF	TGTGCCAGCAGCGGGACCCACGGCTATGGCTACACCTTC
few	.	TRBV30	TRBJ1-1	CAWSPQGSTEAFF	TGTGCCTGGAGTCCTCAGGGGTCCACTGAAGCTTTCTTT
.	TRBD1	TRBV28	TRBJ2-2	CASSEGQADGELFF	TGTGCCAGCAGCGAAGGACAGGCGGACGGGGAGCTGTTTTTT
.	TRBD2	TRBV28	TRBJ2-1	CASSLLAGGDNEQFF	TGTGCCAGCAGTTTACTCGCGGGAGGGGACAATGAGCAGTTCTTC
.	TRBD1	TRBV7-9	TRBJ2-1	CASSSQGEREQFF	TGTGCCAGCAGTTCCCAGGGGGAGCGCGAGCAGTTCTTC
.	.	TRBV28	TRBJ2-2	CASSFWGPEMNTGELFF	TGTGCCAGCAGTTTTTGGGGACCTGAAATGAACACCGGGGAGCTGTTTTTT
.	.	TRBV6-5	TRBJ2-3	CASSYSSITDTQYF	TGTGCCAGCAGTTACTCGAGTATAACAGATACGCAGTATTTT
.	.	TRBV9	TRBJ2-3	CASSPKIGYSKDTQYF	TGTGCCAGCAGCCCAAAGATAGGGTATAGCAAGGATACGCAGTATTTT
.	.	TRBV7-8	TRBJ2-7	CASSLARYEQYF	TGTGCCAGCAGCCTAGCGAGATACGAGCAGTACTTC
.	TRBD1	TRBV4-2	TRBJ2-3	CASRPDRGVFDTQYF	TGTGCCAGCAGACCGGACAGGGGAGTATTTGATACGCAGTATTTT
.	.	TRBV11-2	TRBJ2-6	CASSSRGSGANVLTF	TGTGCCAGCAGCTCCCGTGGCTCTGGGGCCAACGTCCTGACTTTC
.	.	TRBV4-1	TRBJ2-1	CASSQEGGSSYNEQFF	TGCGCCAGCAGCCAAGAGGGCGGGTCTTCCTACAATGAGCAGTTCTTC
.	.	TRBV27	TRBJ1-5	CASSLGSANQPQHF	TGTGCCAGCAGTTTAGGATCGGCCAATCAGCCCCAGCATTTT
once	TRBD2	TRBV30	TRBJ2-7	CAWSVGLAGVNYEQYF	TGTGCCTGGAGTGTAGGACTAGCGGGGGTGAACTACGAGCAGTACTTC
.	TRBD1	TRBV5-8	TRBJ1-4	CASGWGTGSSEKLFF	TGTGCCAGCGGTTGGGGGACAGGTTCTAGTGAAAAACTGTTTTTT
.	.	TRBV5-1	TRBJ2-1	CASSLEDPFHEQFF	TGCGCCAGCAGCTTGGAAGACCCATTTCATGAGCAGTTCTTC
.	.	TRBV7-2	TRBJ2-5	CASSPNHRRDLQETQYF	TGTGCCAGCAGTCCCAACCATCGACGTGACCTCCAAGAGACCCAGTACTTC
.	TRBD2	TRBV10-1	TRBJ2-1	CASSVTGGSYNEQFF	TGCGCCAGCAGTGTGACGGGAGGCTCCTACAATGAGCAGTTCTTC
.	.	TRBV28	TRBJ2-5	CASSTINQETQYF	TGTGCCAGCAGTACAATTAACCAAGAGACCCAGTACTTC
.	.	TRBV11-2	TRBJ2-2	CATSKSGTAVTGELFF	TGTGCCACCTCGAAGTCTGGGACGGCTGTAACCGGGGAGCTGTTTTTT
.	.	TRBV27	TRBJ2-5	CASSLLSRTGQETQYF	TGTGCCAGCAGTCTACTGTCCAGGACGGGACAAGAGACCCAGTACTTC
.	.	TRBV7-7	TRBJ2-5	CASPLAETQYF	TGTGCCAGCCCCTTGGCGGAGACCCAGTACTTC
.	TRBD1	TRBV27	TRBJ1-5	CASGPTGGRQPQHF	TGTGCCAGCGGGCCGACAGGGGGCAGGCAGCCCCAGCATTTT
.	.	TRBV27	TRBJ2-2	CASSSPQGELFF	TGTGCCAGCAGTTCCCCACAAGGGGAGCTGTTTTTT
once	TRBD1	TRBV27	TRBJ2-7	CASRNTGDEQYF	TGTGCCAGCAGAAATACAGGGGACGAGCAGTACTTC
.	TRBD2	TRBV5-1	TRBJ2-7	CASSFRASGTYEQYF	TGCGCCAGCAGCTTCCGGGCTAGCGGAACCTACGAGCAGTACTTC